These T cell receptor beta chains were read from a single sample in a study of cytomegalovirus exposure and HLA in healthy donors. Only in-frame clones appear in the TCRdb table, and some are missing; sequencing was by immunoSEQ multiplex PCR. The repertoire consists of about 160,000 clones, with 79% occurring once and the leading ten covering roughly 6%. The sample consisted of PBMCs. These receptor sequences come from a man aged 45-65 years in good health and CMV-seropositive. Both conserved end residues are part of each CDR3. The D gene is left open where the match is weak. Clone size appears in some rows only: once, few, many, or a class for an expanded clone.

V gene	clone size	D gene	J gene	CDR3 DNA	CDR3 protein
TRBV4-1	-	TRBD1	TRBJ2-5	TGCGCCAGCAGCCTAACCCCGGGACAGACACAAGAGACCCAGTACTTC	CASSLTPGQTQETQYF
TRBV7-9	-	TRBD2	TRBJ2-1	TGTGCCAGCACCGGGACTAGCGGGACCTACAATGAGCAGTTCTTC	CASTGTSGTYNEQFF
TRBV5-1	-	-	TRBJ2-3	TGCGCCAGCAGCTTGGGACAAAGCACAGATACGCAGTATTTT	CASSLGQSTDTQYF
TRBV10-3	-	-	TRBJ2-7	TGTGCCATCAGTGAGTCCGGGGGGCTAAGGATGGACGAGCAGTACTTC	CAISESGGLRMDEQYF
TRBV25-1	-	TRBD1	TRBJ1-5	TGTGCCAGCAGTGACCCGAGGACAGGAGATCAGCCCCAGCATTTT	CASSDPRTGDQPQHF
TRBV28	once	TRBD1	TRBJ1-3	TGTGCCAGCAGTTCGACAGGGCAGGGAAACACCATATATTTT	CASSSTGQGNTIYF
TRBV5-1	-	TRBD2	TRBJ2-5	TGCGCCAGCAGCTTGGGTACTAGCGCGGAGACCCAGTACTTC	CASSLGTSAETQYF
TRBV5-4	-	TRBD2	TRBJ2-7	TGTGCCAGCAGCTTATCAGCGGGAGCGCACGAGCAGTACTTC	CASSLSAGAHEQYF
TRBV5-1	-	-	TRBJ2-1	TGCGCCAGCAGCTTGTCAACTTCCGCTCGCAATTTGCAGTTCTTC	CASSLSTSARNLQFF
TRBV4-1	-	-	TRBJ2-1	TGCGCCAGCAGCCCTGTAACTGCCCGGGACTACAATGAGCAGTTCTTC	CASSPVTARDYNEQFF
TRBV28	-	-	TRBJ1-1	TGTGCCAGCAGTTTGGACAGAGCTGAAGCTTTCTTT	CASSLDRAEAFF
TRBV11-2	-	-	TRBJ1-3	TGTGCCAGCAGCTTAGATGGGGCGGGAGGGAGCTCTGGAAACACCATATATTTT	CASSLDGAGGSSGNTIYF
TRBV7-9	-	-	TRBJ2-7	TGTGCCAGCAGCTCCACAGGGACGGGCGAGCAGTACTTC	CASSSTGTGEQYF
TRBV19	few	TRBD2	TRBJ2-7	TGTGCCAGTAGTCCCTACATCGGACTAGCGGGTTCCTACGAGCAGTACTTC	CASSPYIGLAGSYEQYF
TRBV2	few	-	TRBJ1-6	TGTGCCAGCAGTGAGGGGCAGGGGTATAATTCACCCCTCCACTTT	CASSEGQGYNSPLHF
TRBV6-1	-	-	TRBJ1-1	TGTGCCAGCAGGGCCCAGTTGAACACTGAAGCTTTCTTT	CASRAQLNTEAFF
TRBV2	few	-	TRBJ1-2	TGTGCCAGCAGTGAACTGGGCCGGAACTCCTATGGCTACACCTTC	CASSELGRNSYGYTF
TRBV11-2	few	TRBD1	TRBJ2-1	TGTGCCAGCAGCCCGGGACAGGGCGATGAGCAGTTCTTC	CASSPGQGDEQFF
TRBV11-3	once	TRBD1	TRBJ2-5	TGTGCCAGCAGCTTAGGAACCAGGGGGTCCCAAGAGACCCAGTACTTC	CASSLGTRGSQETQYF
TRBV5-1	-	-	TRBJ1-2	TGCGCCAGCAGTTCAGGGGCGAACTCTATGAGCTACACCTTC	CASSSGANSMSYTF
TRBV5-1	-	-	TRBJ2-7	TGCGCCAGCAGTTTGGGTCGCGGGGAGAGCTCCTACGAGCAGTACTTC	CASSLGRGESSYEQYF
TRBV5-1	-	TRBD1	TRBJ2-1	TGCGCCAGCAGCTTGGCCGGGACAGGGGGTAAGCAGTTCTTC	CASSLAGTGGKQFF
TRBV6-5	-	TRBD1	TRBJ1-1	TGTGCCAGCAGTCCGGGACAGGGGATTGAAGCTTTCTTT	CASSPGQGIEAFF
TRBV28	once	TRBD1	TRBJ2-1	TGTGCCAGCCAGGAAACAGGGGCCTTTACCTACAATGAGCAGTTCTTC	CASQETGAFTYNEQFF
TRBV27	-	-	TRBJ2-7	TGTGCCAGCAGTTTAGCCCCCCCCGACAGCTCCTACGAGCAGTACTTC	CASSLAPPDSSYEQYF
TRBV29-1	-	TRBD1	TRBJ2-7	TGCAGCGTTGAATCCGGGACAGGGAACTACGAGCAGTACTTC	CSVESGTGNYEQYF
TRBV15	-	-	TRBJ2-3	TGTGCCACCAGCAGAGAGAGGGGGTACCTCCTCACAGATACGCAGTATTTT	CATSRERGYLLTDTQYF
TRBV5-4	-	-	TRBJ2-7	TGTGCCAGCAGCGTAACAGGTTTCTCCTACGAGCAGTACTTC	CASSVTGFSYEQYF
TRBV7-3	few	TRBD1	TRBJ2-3	TGTGCCAGCAGTAATCAGGGGGCATCCTCAGATACGCAGTATTTT	CASSNQGASSDTQYF